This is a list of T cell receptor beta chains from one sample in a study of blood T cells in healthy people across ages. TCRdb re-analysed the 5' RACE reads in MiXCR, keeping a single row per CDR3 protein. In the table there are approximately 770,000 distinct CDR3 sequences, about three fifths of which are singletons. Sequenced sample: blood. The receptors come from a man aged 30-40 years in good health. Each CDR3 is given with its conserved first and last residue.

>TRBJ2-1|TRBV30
CAWSDVNEQFF
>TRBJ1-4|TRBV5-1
CASSLWGGSYATNEKLFF
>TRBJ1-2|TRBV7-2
CASSFPGGLMSGYTF
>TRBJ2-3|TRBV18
CASSPLTGGTDTQYF
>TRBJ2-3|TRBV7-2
CASTGPSTDTRYF
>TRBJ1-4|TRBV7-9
CASSSKDDNEKLFF
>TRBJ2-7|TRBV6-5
CASSYVRGIYEQYF
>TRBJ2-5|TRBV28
CASSFFVAAAQETQYF
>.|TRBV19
CASSILAGIGEQYF
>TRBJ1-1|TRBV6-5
CASSRHRDINTEAFF
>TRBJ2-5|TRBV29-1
CSVFLDREETQYF
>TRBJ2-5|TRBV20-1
CSAPDSGGGETQYF
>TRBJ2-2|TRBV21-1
CASTPGRSGGELFF
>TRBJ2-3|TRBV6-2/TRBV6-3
CASSASWDRFGLPQYF
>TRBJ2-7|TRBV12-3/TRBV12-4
CASSLETAGSYEQYF
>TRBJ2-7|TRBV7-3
CASSAYGTSYEQYF
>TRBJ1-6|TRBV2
CASSNSSSYNSPLHF
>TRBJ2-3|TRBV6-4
CANSVGGFTDTQYF
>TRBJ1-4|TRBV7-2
CASSSGQANEKLFF
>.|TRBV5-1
CASRLISGGGREQYF
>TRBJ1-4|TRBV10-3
CATLDRGGEKLFF
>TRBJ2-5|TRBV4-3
CASSQGVAGVGQETQYF
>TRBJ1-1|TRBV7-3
CASSLGAETEAFF
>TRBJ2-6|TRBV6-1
CASSPRDRGSGANVLTF
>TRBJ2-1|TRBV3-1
CASSQEVGPTSIEQFF
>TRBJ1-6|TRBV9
CASSVYSNSPLHF